This TCR beta chain came from a study of shared clonotypes between healthy human individuals. Looking at the study overall: Donor ages ranged 18 to 49 years: a couple of women, a few men.

Points from the study as a whole: Unshared clonotypes carried lower generation probabilities than those common to all four donors.

The CDR3 has 15 amino acids. V trimming: 5 bases; J trimming: 0 bases; junction bases outside the gene matches: 6. Germline V lookup: CDR1 SGHKS, CDR2 YYEKEE (reference sequence). Remarks on this clone: Its matching antigen is unknown.

Terminally differentiated effector memory CD45RA+ cells were excluded from the naive CD8 cells, which were CD45RO-negative and positively selected for CCR7. The sorted-subset replicate PCRs were given roughly 200 ng DNA, which is tens of thousands of T cell genomes. TCRdb's copy holds only in-frame clones and misses some; the assay was immunoSEQ multiplex PCR. This sample has around 1,900,000 clones, with approximately 92% found just once. This clonotype was sampled from a man between 18 and 29 years old in good health. Some clones in this sample may be carry-over from other donors' samples. The rearrangement uses TRBV5-5 and TRBJ2-7, with 9 bases lining up with TRBD1. The sequencing input was naive CD8+ T cells from PBMCs. The CDR3 reads CASSHRGQGSYEQYF. The CDR3 DNA reads TGTGCCAGCAGTCACAGGGGACAGGGCTCCTACGAGCAGTACTTC. Looking up the rest from reference TRBV5-5 and TRBJ2-7 gives the full variable domain: DAGVTQSPTHLIKTRGQQVTLRCSPISGHKSVSWYQQVLGQGPQFIFQYYEKEERGRGNFPDRFSARQFPNYSSELNVNALLLGDSALYLCASSHRGQGSYEQYFGPGTRLTVT.